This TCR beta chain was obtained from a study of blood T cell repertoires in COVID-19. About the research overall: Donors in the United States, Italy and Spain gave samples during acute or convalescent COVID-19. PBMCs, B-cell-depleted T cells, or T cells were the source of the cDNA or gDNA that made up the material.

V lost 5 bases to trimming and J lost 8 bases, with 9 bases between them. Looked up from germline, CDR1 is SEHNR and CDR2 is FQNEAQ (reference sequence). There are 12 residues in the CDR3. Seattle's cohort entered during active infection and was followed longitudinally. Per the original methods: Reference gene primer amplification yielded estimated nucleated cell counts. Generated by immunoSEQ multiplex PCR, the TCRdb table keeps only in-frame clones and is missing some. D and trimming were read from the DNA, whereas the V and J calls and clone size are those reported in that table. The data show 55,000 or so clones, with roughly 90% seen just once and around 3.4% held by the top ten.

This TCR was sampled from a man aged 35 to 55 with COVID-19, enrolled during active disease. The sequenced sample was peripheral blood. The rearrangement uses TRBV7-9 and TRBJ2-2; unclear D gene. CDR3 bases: TGTGCCAGCAGCCTGCTAAGTGGGGAGCTGTTTTTT. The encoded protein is CASSLLSGELFF.